A selection of T cell receptor beta chains follows, all from one sample in a study of CD8+ T cells in alopecia areata. Only in-frame clones appear in the TCRdb table, and some are missing; sequencing was by immunoSEQ multiplex PCR. The repertoire holds roughly 210,000 clones, with around 43% as singletons. The material was CD4+ T cells sorted from blood, obtained at roughly week 36, from a patient treated with tofacitinib. The receptors derive from a human donor with alopecia areata. Both conserved end residues are part of each CDR3. A D gene is named only where the DNA matches it firmly. A row's size may be missing; if present it is once, few, many or a size class.

cdr3_aa cdr3_nt j_call clone_size v_call d_call
CASTGGNQPQHF TGTGCCAGTACTGGAGGCAATCAGCCCCAGCATTTT TRBJ1-5 few TRBV19 .
CASSLSLAGVGTGELFF TGTGCCAGCAGCTTATCCTTAGCGGGAGTTGGCACCGGGGAGCTGTTTTTT TRBJ2-2 . TRBV11-2 TRBD2
CASSYSGNRGSYEQYF TGTGCCAGCAGTTACTCGGGGAACAGGGGTTCCTACGAGCAGTACTTC TRBJ2-7 . TRBV6-5 TRBD1
CASSKDVMNTEAFF TGTGCCAGCAGCAAGGATGTTATGAACACTGAAGCTTTCTTT TRBJ1-1 few TRBV21-1 .
CASGRREAPETQYF TGTGCTAGTGGTCGTAGGGAGGCCCCAGAGACCCAGTACTTC TRBJ2-5 . TRBV12-5 .
CASSGRGFGKSNQPQHF TGTGCCAGCAGTGGGCGGGGATTCGGTAAGAGCAATCAGCCCCAGCATTTT TRBJ1-5 . TRBV27 .
CASSQHPGTGGGNTIYF TGCGCCAGCAGTCAACACCCCGGGACAGGGGGTGGAAACACCATATATTTT TRBJ1-3 many TRBV23-1 TRBD1
CASNQGDTGELFF TGTGCCAGCAACCAGGGGGACACCGGGGAGCTGTTTTTT TRBJ2-2 . TRBV19 TRBD1
CASSLASGIVDTQYF TGCGCCAGCAGCTTGGCTAGCGGGATTGTAGATACGCAGTATTTT TRBJ2-3 many TRBV5-1 TRBD2
CASSVGGEGRRNIQYF TGTGCCAGCAGCGTAGGAGGGGAGGGAAGACGGAACATTCAGTACTTC TRBJ2-4 . TRBV9 TRBD2
CAWSRLGASNYGYTF TGTGCCTGGTCTCGCCTGGGGGCGAGTAACTATGGCTACACCTTC TRBJ1-2 . TRBV30 .
CASSLLAEEYEQYF TGTGCCAGCAGCTTGTTGGCTGAAGAATACGAGCAGTACTTC TRBJ2-7 many TRBV7-2 .
CASGSHYEQYF TGTGCCAGCGGGAGTCACTACGAGCAGTACTTC TRBJ2-7 once TRBV2 .
CASSSGQGKGQPQHF TGTGCCAGCAGCTCAGGACAGGGGAAGGGTCAGCCCCAGCATTTT TRBJ1-5 . TRBV13 TRBD1
CAWTGNSYNEQFF TGTGCCTGGACAGGGAATTCCTACAATGAGCAGTTCTTC TRBJ2-1 . TRBV30 .
CASSPEGQPNTEAFF TGTGCCAGCAGCCCAGAGGGACAACCGAACACTGAAGCTTTCTTT TRBJ1-1 . TRBV5-4 .
CASSNPVAGLRPEDETQYF TGCGCCAGCAGCAACCCCGTTGCGGGGCTCAGGCCGGAGGACGAGACCCAGTACTTC TRBJ2-5 . TRBV4-1 .
CAIRAGLNQPQHF TGTGCCATCAGGGCAGGGCTCAATCAGCCCCAGCATTTT TRBJ1-5 . TRBV10-3 .
CASRARQEAGYTF TGTGCCAGCAGGGCACGACAGGAGGCGGGCTACACCTTC TRBJ1-2 few TRBV6-6 .
CAWSVLWTNTEAFF TGTGCCTGGAGTGTACTGTGGACGAACACTGAAGCTTTCTTT TRBJ1-1 . TRBV30 .
CASSPTGTSGYYEQYF TGCGCCAGCAGCCCAACCGGGACATCTGGCTACTACGAGCAGTACTTC TRBJ2-7 few TRBV4-1 .
CAISESRGSNQPQHF TGTGCCATCAGTGAGTCGAGGGGGTCCAATCAGCCCCAGCATTTT TRBJ1-5 . TRBV10-3 .
CASSSLAGADKNIQYF TGTGCCAGCAGTTCCTTAGCGGGAGCCGACAAAAACATTCAGTACTTC TRBJ2-4 . TRBV27 TRBD2
CAWSVRGPGELFF TGTGCCTGGAGTGTAAGAGGACCCGGGGAGCTGTTTTTT TRBJ2-2 . TRBV30 .
CASTGTSGTSTDTQYF TGCGCCAGCACCGGGACTAGCGGAACTAGCACAGATACGCAGTATTTT TRBJ2-3 few TRBV5-1 TRBD2
CASSPSPAEQYF TGTGCCAGCAGCCCCTCCCCAGCCGAGCAGTACTTC TRBJ2-7 few TRBV7-8 .
CASSLSSYIVSGELFF TGTGCCAGCAGCTTATCCTCTTATATAGTGAGCGGGGAGCTGTTTTTT TRBJ2-2 . TRBV7-2 .
CASSQAQGNYGYTF TGCGCCAGCAGCCAAGCACAGGGGAACTATGGCTACACCTTC TRBJ1-2 . TRBV4-1 TRBD1
CASSSSGGGREAFF TGTGCCAGCAGCTCTTCAGGAGGGGGCAGAGAAGCTTTCTTT TRBJ1-1 . TRBV7-9 TRBD1
CAAAGSATLTYEQYF TGTGCCGCAGCGGGATCCGCGACACTGACCTACGAGCAGTACTTC TRBJ2-7 . TRBV2 TRBD2
CASSFSGGNYEQYF TGTGCCAGCAGTTTTTCAGGAGGGAACTACGAGCAGTACTTC TRBJ2-7 . TRBV28 .
CASSSSLAASYEQYF TGTGCCAGCAGTAGTAGTCTAGCGGCATCTTATGAGCAGTACTTC TRBJ2-7 . TRBV2 TRBD2
CASSLWDRENIQYF TGTGCCAGCAGCTTGTGGGACAGGGAAAACATTCAGTACTTC TRBJ2-4 . TRBV5-6 TRBD1
CASSLSRVVGELFF TGTGCCAGCAGCTTATCGAGGGTTGTCGGGGAGCTGTTTTTT TRBJ2-2 . TRBV7-2 .
CASSVAGWEQFF TGTGCCAGCAGCGTAGCGGGGTGGGAGCAGTTCTTC TRBJ2-1 few TRBV9 .
CAWNQRTTDTQYF TGTGCCTGGAATCAGCGGACAACAGATACGCAGTATTTT TRBJ2-3 . TRBV30 .
CAWSVLRVLGRGYTF TGTGCCTGGAGTGTACTCCGGGTGCTTGGGAGAGGCTACACCTTC TRBJ1-2 . TRBV30 .
CASSPSSGGSTDTQYF TGTGCCAGCAGTCCTAGTAGCGGGGGGAGCACAGATACGCAGTATTTT TRBJ2-3 once TRBV27 TRBD2
CASSLGTPHYGYTF TGTGCCAGCAGCTTGGGGACACCTCACTATGGCTACACCTTC TRBJ1-2 . TRBV5-6 .
CASSRHTSGDGNTQYF TGCGCCAGCAGCCGCCATACCTCGGGGGACGGGAATACGCAGTATTTT TRBJ2-3 . TRBV4-1 .
CASSLAGQGGETQYF TGCGCCAGCAGCTTGGCAGGACAGGGAGGAGAGACCCAGTACTTC TRBJ2-5 few TRBV5-1 TRBD1
CASNLDGSAGQDTQYF TGTGCCAGCAACCTTGATGGGTCAGCAGGGCAAGATACGCAGTATTTT TRBJ2-3 . TRBV7-2 .
CALQGLAGATDTQYF TGTGCCCTACAGGGACTAGCGGGAGCAACAGATACGCAGTATTTT TRBJ2-3 . TRBV7-9 TRBD2
CASSGQFGANVLTF TGTGCCAGCAGTGGTCAATTTGGGGCCAACGTCCTGACTTTC TRBJ2-6 . TRBV2 .
CSAAARSGNTIYF TGCAGCGCCGCGGCGCGCTCTGGAAACACCATATATTTT TRBJ1-3 few TRBV29-1 .
CASSQDRTSGRVGTDTQYF TGTGCCAGCAGCCAAGACCGCACTAGCGGGAGAGTTGGCACAGATACGCAGTATTTT TRBJ2-3 . TRBV4-2 TRBD2
CASSRREDRGYGYTF TGTGCCAGCAGTCGAAGAGAGGACAGAGGGTATGGCTACACCTTC TRBJ1-2 . TRBV2 .
CSVDPDNEQFF TGCAGCGTTGATCCGGACAATGAGCAGTTCTTC TRBJ2-1 . TRBV29-1 .
CSVKGPKGAETQYF TGCAGCGTTAAGGGCCCGAAGGGGGCAGAGACCCAGTACTTC TRBJ2-5 few TRBV29-1 TRBD1
CASSLTVNTGELFF TGTGCCAGCAGTTTGACCGTGAACACCGGGGAGCTGTTTTTT TRBJ2-2 few TRBV28 .